This entry features one TCR beta chain sequence. This clone was observed a single time. Its cognate antigen has yet to be identified. One base away there is no much larger clone; base qualities are not given. The immunoSEQ Assay, a bias-controlled multiplex PCR, was used to amplify TCRbeta CDR3 regions from genomic DNA. As for the original processing: Nucleated cell counts per sample were estimated from amplification of reference gene primers within the assay. Sequence reads were collapsed and filtered to measure the absolute abundance of every unique TCRbeta CDR3 rearrangement. Productive Simpson clonality was computed per sample as the square root of Simpson's diversity index over productive rearrangements. Held by TCRdb, this immuneACCESS table contains in-frame sequences only and omits some clones. Under half of the omission traces to an unresolved V gene where checked; the cause of the rest is unknown. D and trimming were read from the DNA, whereas the V and J calls and clone size are those reported in that table. For this sample the table gives 45,000 to 55,000 clones, of which less than 95% were detected only once. The ten biggest clones cover 3.1% of the sample.

The collaborating institutions used their own protocols to collect whole blood in K2EDTA tubes. For TCRbeta analysis, collaborators shipped samples in one of three forms: frozen whole blood, isolated PBMCs, or DNA extracted from either of those sample types. This sample was included in a study of blood T cell repertoires in COVID-19 (dated by TCRdb to 2018 to 2020). Regarding the study in general: Collaborator samples came from the United States, Italy and Spain and covered acute and convalescent phases of COVID-19. The prospective study material was composed of cDNA or gDNA derived from T cells, B-cell-depleted T cells, or PBMCs. Subjects who had been exposed to COVID-19, were actively infected with it, or had recovered from it provided the deeply sampled blood TCRbeta repertoires that made up the dataset. A freely available public database, intended as a resource for researchers studying the immune response to SARS-CoV-2, is where the repertoires were released. The samples were drawn from the first 160 participants of the ongoing ImmuneRACE study and from roughly 1,300 subjects provided by 6 global collaborators. The sample metadata nearly always contained a de-identified subject ID, COVID-19 status, age in years and sex. Where available, HLA class I and class II types were obtained from metadata supplied by the sample provider rather than from assay-based typing. Study-wide findings and limitations: The quantity of clinical and demographic metadata differed by source and by participant and was supplied without curation.

CDR1 MNHEY and CDR2 SMNVEV were looked up in the germline V gene (reference sequence). The CDR3 numbers 14 residues from cysteine through phenylalanine. Just the 42-base CDR3 DNA is kept, in frame starting at base 1. Clipping removes 6 bases from V and 0 bases from J, with 1 as the unmatched junction base count. This clonotype originated in a human donor in a cohort sampled during active COVID-19. The sample consisted of peripheral blood. The chain was built from TRBV27 and TRBJ2-7; 11 bases in the middle match TRBD2. The nucleotide sequence is TGTGCCAGCAGGACTAGCGGGATCTCCTACGAGCAGTACTTC. The encoded protein is CASRTSGISYEQYF.